These 20 T cell receptor beta chains originate from one sample sequenced in a study of CD8 T cells in Susac syndrome. The RNA input was about 0.45 to 1 ug, and it was reverse transcribed with random hexamers. TCRdb called the immunoSEQ multiplex PCR reads again in MiXCR, with one record for every CDR3 protein. In the table there are about 24,000 distinct CDR3 sequences, just under 95% of which are singletons. Input material: CD8+ T cells from PBMCs. These receptors were collected from a human donor with Susac syndrome.

This chain connects TRBV7-9 to TRBJ2-1; D gene uncertain. Per germline, CDR1 SEHNR and CDR2 FQNEAQ (reference sequence). Deletions cut 5 bases from V and 0 bases from J, with 11 bases between. CDR3 length equals 15 residues. The CDR3 spells CASSLSITSYNEQFF. CDR3 nucleotides: TGTGCCAGCAGCCTAAGCATCACCTCCTACAATGAGCAGTTCTTC.

The chain combines TRBV19 with TRBJ2-2, with 7 positions matching TRBD1. The V and J ends lost 10 bases and 7 bases, in that order; junction bases with no gene match: 9. Germline CDR1 reads LNHDA; CDR2 reads SQIVND (reference sequence). The CDR3 is 13 amino acids. Written as DNA, the CDR3 is TGTGCCACCTCGACAGGGAAAGGCGGGGAGCTGTTTTTT. Translating it yields CATSTGKGGELFF.

The chain combines TRBV3-1 with TRBJ2-5; D gene unclear. The germline gives CDR1 LGHDT, CDR2 YNNKEL (reference sequence). V shed 0 bases and J shed 5 bases, with 10 bases lying between them. The CDR3 covers 14 residues. The CDR3 reads CASSQEKFVETQYF. The DNA of the CDR3 is TGTGCCAGCAGCCAAGAGAAGTTCGTGGAGACCCAGTACTTC.

This rearrangement joins TRBV28 to TRBJ1-5, with 10 bases lining up with TRBD1. Germline CDR1 reads MDHEN; CDR2 reads SYDVKM. The junction had 5 bases not matched to a gene; V was cut back by 4 bases and J by 2 bases. CDR3 length: 16 residues. Here the CDR3 DNA reads TGTGCCAGCAGTTCCGACAGGGGGCTTCGCAATCAGCCCCAGCATTTT. It translates to CASSSDRGLRNQPQHF.

The chain carries TRBV20-1 and TRBJ2-2, with D possibly TRBD1 on 5 matching bases. Germline V gene data show CDR1 as DFQATT and CDR2 as SNEGSKA (reference sequence). CDR3 size: 12 residues. V lost 3 bases and J lost 4, with 6 bases in between. In nucleotides, the CDR3 is TGCAGTGCTAGGCAGGGCACCGGGGAGCTGTTTTTT. This codes for CSARQGTGELFF.

This clonotype was observed a handful of times. The chain uses TRBV11-1 and TRBJ2-5; 9 bases are shared with TRBD2. The J segment lost 2 bases and the V segment lost 4 bases, leaving 5 bases of the junction unmatched. The CDR3 has 15 residues. Germline V CDR1 and CDR2: SGHAT, FQDESV (reference sequence). The chain's CDR3 is CASSSSGGPQETQYF. CDR3 in DNA: TGTGCCAGCAGCTCAAGCGGGGGGCCACAAGAGACCCAGTACTTC.

The chain carries TRBV24-1 and TRBJ2-1, with D maybe TRBD1 (6 bases). V lost 4 bases to trimming and J lost 14 bases, with 14 bases between them. CDR3 length: 12 amino acids. Germline CDR1 is KGHDR and CDR2 is SFDVKD. CDR3: CATSDEGTMEFF. The CDR3 nucleotides are TGTGCCACCAGTGACGAAGGGACAATGGAGTTCTTC.

The V and J genes are TRBV28 and TRBJ2-2, with 9 bases matching TRBD2. Germline V gives CDR1 MDHEN, CDR2 SYDVKM. Germline trimming cut 2 bases from V and 5 bases from J; bases unmatched to any gene: 3. The CDR3 has 15 amino acids. CDR3 sequence (DNA): TGTGCCAGCAGTTTACTGCGGGGGGGGACCGGGGAGCTGTTTTTT. Protein product: CASSLLRGGTGELFF.

The chain recombines TRBV9 with TRBJ2-5; D may be TRBD2 (5 bases). Trimming shortened V by 3 bases and J by 0 bases, and 9 bases separated the two germline ends. CDR1 SGDLS and CDR2 YYNGEE come from the germline V gene. The CDR3 spans 14 residues. The CDR3 DNA is TGTGCCAGCAGCGCGCTCGGGAACCAAGAGACCCAGTACTTC. It translates to CASSALGNQETQYF.

A single count supports this clonotype. The V gene is TRBV7-9, the J gene TRBJ1-2, with D tentatively TRBD1 (6 bases). Trimming shortened V by 5 bases and J by 8 bases, and 12 bases separated the two germline ends. Germline V CDR1 and CDR2: SEHNR, FQNEAQ (reference sequence). The CDR3 spans 12 residues. The CDR3 loop is CASSHREGGYTF. The CDR3 DNA follows: TGTGCCAGCAGCCACAGGGAAGGAGGCTACACCTTC. Filled out from reference TRBV7-9 and TRBJ1-2, the complete variable domain reads DTGVSQNPRHKITKRGQNVTFRCDPISEHNRLYWYRQTLGQGPEFLTYFQNEAQLEKSRLLSDRFSAERPKGSFSTLEIQRTEQGDSAMYLCASSHREGGYTFGSGTRLTVV.

The V and J genes are TRBV9 and TRBJ1-5; D is undetermined. The germline V gene has CDR1 SGDLS and CDR2 YYNGEE. CDR3 length: 14 amino acids. Trimming pared 4 bases from V and 7 bases from J, leaving 15 bases between. For the CDR3, the DNA is TGTGCCAGCAGCCAGTGGGGATTGGAGCAGCCCCAGCATTTT. Its protein product is CASSQWGLEQPQHF.

This clonotype was seen more than once but under ten times. The chain links TRBV10-3 to TRBJ2-7; D may be TRBD2 (5 bases). Germline V gene sequence: CDR1 ENHRY, CDR2 SYGVKD. V shed 0 bases and J shed 4 bases, with 13 bases lying between them. This CDR3 region has 15 residues. This chain's CDR3 is CAISESSSGSYEQYF. In nucleotides, the CDR3 is TGTGCCATCAGTGAGTCGTCGTCGGGAAGTTACGAGCAGTACTTC.

This clonotype has only one observation. V and J are TRBV20-1 and TRBJ1-6; the D gene is possibly TRBD1 (6 bases). The CDR3 is made up of 16 amino acids. CDR1 DFQATT and CDR2 SNEGSKA come from the germline V gene (reference sequence). V was clipped by 1 base and J by 6 bases, with 16 bases between them. Here the CDR3 reads CSARVITGAANSPLHF. CDR3 in DNA: TGCAGTGCTAGAGTAATAACGGGGGCGGCTAATTCACCCCTCCACTTT.

This clonotype has just a few counts. The chain combines TRBV6-5 with TRBJ1-5; no definite D call. CDR1 and CDR2 (germline): MNHEY, SVGAGI. V was trimmed by 0 bases and J by 5 bases, leaving 8 bases between them. The CDR3 covers 14 residues. The CDR3 sequence: CASSYSEGYQPQHF. The CDR3 nucleotides are TGTGCCAGCAGTTACTCGGAGGGCTATCAGCCCCAGCATTTT.

This chain joins TRBV7-2 and TRBJ2-1, with D possibly matching TRBD1 (6 bases). CDR3 size: 18 residues. V was trimmed by 1 base and J by 8 bases, leaving 24 bases between them. Germline V CDR1 and CDR2: SGHTA, FQGNSA. Here the CDR3 DNA reads TGTGCCAGCAGCTTAGTTGGGGACACCTGGGGTACAATTGATGAGCAGTTCTTC. It translates to CASSLVGDTWGTIDEQFF.

V is TRBV9 and J is TRBJ1-1; D is unclear. The CDR3 is 16 amino acids. CDR1 SGDLS and CDR2 YYNGEE come from the germline V gene. Trimming removed 0 bases at V and 3 bases at J, with 15 bases between. The CDR3 reads CASSVGGEGRDTEAFF. The CDR3 bases are TGTGCCAGCAGCGTAGGGGGTGAAGGGCGGGACACTGAAGCTTTCTTT.

The J gene is TRBJ1-5, the V gene TRBV27; D is unclear. Germline CDR1 MNHEY, CDR2 SMNVEV (reference sequence). The CDR3 is 14 residues long. With 6 bases removed from V and 0 bases from J, the gap between germline ends came to 9 bases. The chain's CDR3 is CASSSLHSNQPQHF. The CDR3 DNA reads as TGTGCCAGCAGCTCTCTTCATAGCAATCAGCCCCAGCATTTT.

This chain joins TRBV9 and TRBJ1-2, with 8 bases fitting TRBD1. The length of the CDR3 is 15 residues. Trimming took 4 bases from V and 3 from J; bases not matched to a gene: 8. CDR1 is SGDLS, CDR2 YYNGEE, per germline. CDR3 sequence (DNA): TGTGCCAGCAGCCAGTGGGCAGGGGGCGACTATGGCTACACCTTC. Its protein product is CASSQWAGGDYGYTF. The variable domain in full, completed from reference TRBV9 and TRBJ1-2, reads DSGVTQTPKHLITATGQRVTLRCSPRSGDLSVYWYQQSLDQGLQFLIQYYNGEERAKGNILERFSAQQFPDLHSELNLSSLELGDSALYFCASSQWAGGDYGYTFGSGTRLTVV.

Here the CDR3 DNA reads TGTGCCAGCAGTTTAGGACAGGGGGGCGGTGGCTACACCTTC. Translated: CASSLGQGGGGYTF. The chain recombines TRBV27 with TRBJ1-2; 10 bases line up with TRBD1. V lost 2 bases to trimming and J lost 7 bases; unmatched junction nucleotides: 4. Per the germline V gene, CDR1 is MNHEY and CDR2 is SMNVEV (reference sequence). The CDR3 has 14 residues.

This clonotype was recorded a few times. The chain employs TRBV7-2 and TRBJ2-7, with TRBD2 as a possible D gene (7 bases). The CDR3 spans 15 residues. Germline-derived CDR1 and CDR2 are SGHTA and FQGNSA. Trimming removed 7 bases at V and 7 bases at J, with 23 bases between. The CDR3 DNA reads as TGTGCCAGCACCCTTCGGGGGGCACCACCAGGAGAGCAGTACTTC. It specifies CASTLRGAPPGEQYF.